The entry below gives a single T cell receptor (beta chain) sequence along with its context. The data originate from a study of blood T cell repertoires in COVID-19. Study at large: Italy, Spain and the United States were the sources of the convalescent and acute COVID-19 samples. The analysed material was cDNA or gDNA that came from T cells, B-cell-depleted T cells, or PBMCs.

Germline V gene data show CDR1 as SGHRS and CDR2 as YFSETQ. V lost 4 bases and J lost 5, with 13 bases in between. CDR3 length: 14 residues. As handled by the study authors: The authors estimated nucleated cell counts from reference gene primer amplification. Profiled with immunoSEQ multiplex PCR; TCRdb holds only in-frame clones, not every one. V, J and clone size reflect that table, while D and trimming were determined from the DNA. Counted here are 250,000 to 300,000 clones, 83% occurring once; the ten biggest clones make up approximately 6%. The TCR was taken from a man at least 80 years old with acute or convalescent COVID-19. V is TRBV5-1 and J is TRBJ2-1; D ambiguous. The sample was peripheral blood. This CDR3 reads CASSPAVVNNEQFF. The DNA of the CDR3 is TGCGCCAGCAGCCCCGCGGTGGTAAACAATGAGCAGTTCTTC. Variable domain in full (rest from reference TRBV5-1 and TRBJ2-1): KAGVTQTPRYLIKTRGQQVTLSCSPISGHRSVSWYQQTPGQGLQFLFEYFSETQRNKGNFPGRFSGRQFSNSRSEMNVSTLELGDSALYLCASSPAVVNNEQFFGPGTRLTVL.